The text below deals with one T cell receptor (beta chain). Its specificity is unknown. This CDR3 is also generated by other DNA sequences in the sample. These data come from a study of shared clonotypes between healthy human individuals. The study, taken as a whole, reports: Apart from blood, nothing was sampled; tissue repertoires likely differ.

Trimming pared 2 bases from V and 6 bases from J, leaving 9 bases between. Germline V gene sequence: CDR1 SGHDT, CDR2 YYEEEE. CDR3 size: 12 residues. Positively selected for CCR7, the CD45RO-negative cells used as naive CD8 cells excluded terminally differentiated effector memory CD45RA+ cells. TCRdb's table, derived via immunoSEQ multiplex PCR, lists solely in-frame clones and lacks some. The sample yields more than 2 million clones, approximately 94% seen once. The sequencing input was naive CD8+ T cells sorted from blood. The origin of this receptor is a man aged 18 to 30 in good health. The chain links TRBV5-6 to TRBJ2-7; D could derive from TRBD1 or TRBD2 (5 bases each). The CDR3 DNA reads TGTGCCAGCAGCTTTTATGGGGGCGAGCAGTACTTC. Protein sequence: CASSFYGGEQYF.